Shown below are 17 T cell receptor beta chains from a single sample sequenced in a study of blood T cell repertoires in COVID-19. Only in-frame clones appear in the TCRdb table, and some are missing; sequencing was by immunoSEQ multiplex PCR. Among some 250,000 clones listed, 65% to 85% were seen once. Sequenced input: peripheral blood. The receptors here all came from a man aged 35-49 years with acute or convalescent COVID-19.

The chain employs TRBV3-1 (or the pseudogene TRBV3-2) and TRBJ2-7; tentatively, D is TRBD1 (6 bases). From germline, CDR1 is LGHDT and CDR2 YNNKEL (reference sequence). This CDR3 comprises 14 residues. With 2 bases removed from V and 2 bases from J, the gap between germline ends came to 10 bases. The CDR3 sequence: CASSQFDRPYEQYF. CDR3 in DNA: TGTGCCAGCAGCCAATTCGACAGGCCCTACGAGCAGTACTTC.

The chain couples TRBV5-4 to TRBJ2-1; 10 bases agree with TRBD2. Germline trimming cut 4 bases from V and 9 bases from J; bases unmatched to any gene: 13. CDR3 length: 16 residues. Per the germline V gene, CDR1 is SGHNT and CDR2 is YYREEE (reference sequence). Written as DNA, the CDR3 is TGTGCCAGCAGCCGCCGGGCTAGCGGGAGTTCGGGTGAGCAGTTCTTC. It specifies CASSRRASGSSGEQFF.

The table lists this clone with a count of one. The chain is built from TRBV12-5 and TRBJ2-1; TRBD2 matches 8 bases. Germline assignment: CDR1 LGHNT and CDR2 FRNRAP. Trimming took 2 bases from V and 4 from J; bases not matched to a gene: 13. There are 18 residues in the CDR3. CDR3 sequence (DNA): TGTGCTAGTGGTTTGTACCTCATTGGGAGCGGGGGATACAATGAGCAGTTCTTC. Its protein product is CASGLYLIGSGGYNEQFF.

This chain uses TRBV10-3 with TRBJ1-1, with a tentative D call TRBD1 (6 bases). The CDR3 runs 11 residues. Trimming left V 6 bases short and J 9 bases short, with 11 bases between. The germline V gene has CDR1 ENHRY and CDR2 SYGVKD. This CDR3 reads CAIRDRSQAFF. The CDR3 bases are TGTGCCATCAGAGACAGGAGTCAAGCTTTCTTT.

The chain recombines TRBV19 with TRBJ1-4; D unclear. V lost 5 bases, J lost 5 bases, and 9 bases lay in between. There are 13 residues in the CDR3. Germline CDR1 is LNHDA and CDR2 is SQIVND (reference sequence). For the CDR3, the DNA is TGTGCCAGTAGTGAGGGAATCAATGAAAAACTGTTTTTT. Its translation: CASSEGINEKLFF.

The chain joins TRBV5-5 to TRBJ1-5; D is unresolved. Between the trimmed V and J ends, which lost 4 bases and 4 bases, there was a span of 15 bases. Germline V gene sequence: CDR1 SGHKS, CDR2 YYEKEE (reference sequence). The CDR3 covers 15 residues. The CDR3 DNA sequence: TGTGCCAGCAGCCGCACACCAGGTGGAAATCAGCCCCAGCATTTT. Translating gives CASSRTPGGNQPQHF.

This chain joins TRBV7-9 and TRBJ2-1; no definite D call. Trimming stripped 0 bases from V and 6 bases from J, with 3 bases between. The CDR3 length is 12 residues. The germline CDR1 and CDR2 sequences are SEHNR and FQNEAQ (reference sequence). DNA of the CDR3: TGTGCCAGCAGCTTAGCCCGCAATGAGCAGTTCTTC. Its translation: CASSLARNEQFF.

This chain uses TRBV3-1 (or the pseudogene TRBV3-2) with TRBJ1-2; D not certain. The V and J ends lost 1 base and 7 bases respectively, with 10 bases between them. The CDR3 is 13 residues long. The germline CDR1 and CDR2 sequences are LGHDT and YNNKEL (reference sequence). CDR3 amino acids: CASSQGVLSGYTF. As DNA, the CDR3 is TGTGCCAGCAGCCAAGGGGTACTAAGTGGCTACACCTTC.

This sequence joins TRBV25-1 and TRBJ1-4; D is unresolved. CDR1 and CDR2 from the germline V gene are MGHDK and SYGVNS. The length of the CDR3 is 15 residues. Trimming removed 1 base from V and 0 bases from J, with 6 bases in between. In DNA form, the CDR3 reads TGTGCCAGCAGTGAATTTTCGGCAACTAATGAAAAACTGTTTTTT. Translation gives CASSEFSATNEKLFF. Using reference TRBV25-1 and TRBJ1-4 for the parts outside the CDR3, the full variable domain is EADIYQTPRYLVIGTGKKITLECSQTMGHDKMYWYQQDPGMELHLIHYSYGVNSTEKGDLSSESTVSRIRTEHFPLTLESARPSHTSQYLCASSEFSATNEKLFFGSGTQLSVL.

This sequence joins TRBV5-1 and TRBJ1-2; TRBD1 agrees at 9 bases. The CDR3 length is 15 residues. CDR1 is SGHRS and CDR2 is YFSETQ in the germline V gene. V shed 2 bases and J 1 base; nucleotides not matched to a gene: 3. CDR3 loop: CASSFGTGSNYGYTF. The CDR3 DNA reads as TGCGCCAGCAGCTTCGGGACAGGGAGTAACTATGGCTACACCTTC.

The rearrangement joins TRBV2 to TRBJ2-7; TRBD1 aligns across 7 bases. Germline loops: CDR1 SNHLY, CDR2 FYNNEI. V was clipped by 6 bases and J by 6 bases; unmatched bases: 2. This CDR3 is built from 11 residues. CDR3 sequence: CASRGTVEQYF. The CDR3 DNA is TGTGCCAGCAGGGGGACAGTCGAGCAGTACTTC.

This clone was observed a single time. The genes are TRBV3-1 (or the pseudogene TRBV3-2) and TRBJ1-3; 8 bases fit TRBD1. Per the germline V gene, CDR1 is LGHDT and CDR2 is YNNKEL (reference sequence). The CDR3 is 16 amino acids. V lost 2 bases and J lost 2; bases outside the gene matches: 5. DNA of the CDR3: TGTGCCAGCAGCCAATGGACAGGGTCGGCTGGAAACACCATATATTTT. As protein: CASSQWTGSAGNTIYF.

The J gene is TRBJ1-6, the V gene TRBV11-3; TRBD1 matches 7 bases. Trimming took 11 bases from V and 4 from J; bases not matched to a gene: 11. CDR1 SGHNT and CDR2 YENEEA come from the germline V gene. The CDR3 totals 15 residues. CDR3 DNA: TGTGCCGGACTGACAGCCAGGGGGTATAATTCACCCCTCCACTTT. It encodes CAGLTARGYNSPLHF. The variable domain in full, with the rest retrieved from reference TRBV11-3 and TRBJ1-6, is EAGVVQSPRYKIIEKKQPVAFWCNPISGHNTLYWYLQNLGQGPELLIRYENEEAVDDSQLPKDRFSAERLKGVDSTLKIQPAELGDSAVYLCAGLTARGYNSPLHFGNGTRLTVT.

This clone turned up a few times. This rearrangement joins TRBV7-2 to TRBJ1-2, with D unresolved. Germline assignment: CDR1 SGHTA and CDR2 FQGNSA. Trimming shortened V by 0 bases and J by 5 bases, and 10 bases separated the two germline ends. This CDR3 has 14 residues. This chain's CDR3 is CASSLAAGSYGYTF. DNA for the CDR3: TGTGCCAGCAGCTTAGCCGCGGGTTCATATGGCTACACCTTC.

The V gene is TRBV12-3 or TRBV12-4, the J gene TRBJ1-4; TRBD1 matches 8 bases. V lost 5 bases, J lost 7 bases, and 0 bases stayed unmatched. This CDR3 has 12 amino acids. CDR3 loop: CASSGQGEKLFF. DNA of the CDR3: TGTGCCAGCAGTGGACAGGGTGAAAAACTGTTTTTT.

This chain links TRBV19 with TRBJ1-1, with D possibly matching TRBD1 (6 bases). V was trimmed by 5 bases and J by 0 bases, leaving 13 bases between them. The CDR3 is made up of 15 amino acids. Germline CDR1 and CDR2: LNHDA and SQIVND (reference sequence). The CDR3 sequence is CASSSIGQLNTEAFF. DNA for the CDR3: TGTGCCAGTAGTTCAATTGGACAGTTGAACACTGAAGCTTTCTTT.

The gene calls are TRBV7-2 and TRBJ2-3, with a possible D match to TRBD1 (7 bases). Between the trimmed V and J ends, which lost 5 bases and 5 bases, there was a span of 17 bases. Germline V lookup: CDR1 SGHTA, CDR2 FQGNSA. The CDR3 totals 15 residues. The CDR3 is CASSQGGRQRDTQYF. CDR3 DNA: TGTGCCAGCAGCCAGGGGGGTAGGCAAAGAGATACGCAGTATTTT.